Listed below are T cell receptor beta chains from one sample, sequenced in a study of blood T cell repertoires in COVID-19. TCRdb's copy holds only in-frame clones and misses some; the assay was immunoSEQ multiplex PCR. The sample shows approximately 210,000 clones, 85% to 90% of them seen only once. Sequencing was performed on PBMCs or T cells enriched from blood (not recorded which). The receptor set was obtained from a woman in her forties or fifties with acute COVID-19. CDR3s include the opening cysteine and the closing phenylalanine or tryptophan. The order of the fields is D gene, V gene, clone size, J gene, CDR3 DNA, CDR3 protein. D genes are given only for firm matches. Not all rows give a size; the values are once, few, many and, for expanded clones, a class.

>NA|TRBV28|NA|TRBJ1-3
TGTGCCAGCTCGACCGATTTCCTCCCCCAGGGGTCCGGAAACACCATATATTTT
CASSTDFLPQGSGNTIYF
>NA|TRBV27|NA|TRBJ2-5
TGTGCCAGCAGTTTTGTCAGCGCACAAGAGACCCAGTACTTC
CASSFVSAQETQYF
>TRBD2|TRBV27|NA|TRBJ2-1
TGTGCCAGCAGTTTATCAGGACTAGATTACAATGAGCAGTTCTTC
CASSLSGLDYNEQFF
>TRBD2|TRBV7-3|NA|TRBJ2-2
TGTGCCAGCAGCATGACTAGCGGGAGGGCCCTCGGCACCGGGGAGCTGTTTTTT
CASSMTSGRALGTGELFF
>TRBD2|TRBV27|once|TRBJ2-3
TGTGCCAGCAGTTTCGACGCGGGAGTAGATACGCAGTATTTT
CASSFDAGVDTQYF
>TRBD2|TRBV2|once|TRBJ2-7
TGTGCCAGCAGCCGAGGGCTAGCGGGGTTGGTGGAGCAGTACTTC
CASSRGLAGLVEQYF
>NA|TRBV28|NA|TRBJ1-4
TGTGCCAGCGGGGTGGGGGAGGCTGAAAAACTGTTTTTT
CASGVGEAEKLFF
>TRBD1|TRBV30|NA|TRBJ1-2
TGTGCCTTCCTCGGCCAGGGGGTATACTATGGCTACACCTTC
CAFLGQGVYYGYTF
>NA|TRBV9|once|TRBJ1-2
TGTGCCAGCAGCGTAATGAACGGCGGGTATGGCTACACCTTC
CASSVMNGGYGYTF
>TRBD2|TRBV7-2|NA|TRBJ2-7
TGTGCCAGCAGCTTCTCTAGCGGGCAGGCCTACGAGCAGTACTTC
CASSFSSGQAYEQYF
>NA|TRBV29-1|NA|TRBJ2-7
TGCAGCGTTGTGTGGATCGAGACCGCCGGGGACGAGCAGTACTTC
CSVVWIETAGDEQYF
>NA|TRBV5-1|NA|TRBJ1-6
TGCGCCAGCAGCTTGGCATACAGGGCAATTTCACCCCTCCACTTT
CASSLAYRAISPLHF
>TRBD1|TRBV6-5|NA|TRBJ1-3
TGTGCCAGCAGTTACCAGACAGGGGGCGGAAACACCATATATTTT
CASSYQTGGGNTIYF
>TRBD2|TRBV19|few|TRBJ2-2
TGTGCCAGTAGTAGTCTCCTAGCGGAGAACACCGGGGAGCTGTTTTTT
CASSSLLAENTGELFF
>TRBD1|TRBV4-3|NA|TRBJ1-6
TGCGCCAGCAGCCAAGAAAGTGGCGGGACAGGGGTGTCACCCCTCCACTTT
CASSQESGGTGVSPLHF
>NA|TRBV5-6|NA|TRBJ2-7
TGTGCCAGCAGCTTGGACTCCGAGCAGTACTTC
CASSLDSEQYF
>NA|TRBV19|NA|TRBJ2-7
TGTGCCAGTAGCCAACTAACAGGGACCTACGAGCAGTACTTC
CASSQLTGTYEQYF
>NA|TRBV28|NA|TRBJ1-5
TGTGCCAGCAGTTTAAATTCCTTCAGAAATAGCAATCAGCCCCAGCATTTT
CASSLNSFRNSNQPQHF
>TRBD1|TRBV7-2|NA|TRBJ2-1
TGTGCCAGCAGCTTACAAACAGGGGACGGTGAGCAGTTCTTC
CASSLQTGDGEQFF
>TRBD2|TRBV7-8|NA|TRBJ2-1
TGTGCCAGCAGCTTACTAGCGGGAAGCTCCTACAATGAGCAGTTCTTC
CASSLLAGSSYNEQFF